A single sample is the source of the 23 T cell receptor beta chains below, sequenced in a study of graft-versus-host responses after intestinal transplantation. Libraries were prepared by immunoSEQ multiplex PCR; TCRdb keeps only in-frame clonotypes and omits some of them. The sample holds about 35,000 clones, around 94% seen once. Sequenced material: PBMCs, taken 16 days after intestinal transplant. The receptors were sampled from a human patient who received an intestinal transplant, so some T cells may come from the graft donor.

This clone was seen once. The V and J genes are TRBV6-4 and TRBJ2-1, with D perhaps matching TRBD1 (5 bases). The V end was cut by 6 bases, the J end by 4 bases, with 19 bases between. Germline CDR1 is MRHNA and CDR2 is SNTAGT. CDR3 length equals 16 residues. This CDR3 is CASSHYQGQAYNEQFF. The CDR3 coding sequence is TGTGCCAGCAGCCATTATCAGGGTCAAGCGTACAATGAGCAGTTCTTC.

This clone was observed once. The chain is built from TRBV9 and TRBJ1-1; a weak D match, TRBD1 (5 bases). The length of the CDR3 is 13 residues. CDR1 is SGDLS and CDR2 is YYNGEE in the germline V gene. Deletions cut 4 bases from V and 5 bases from J, with 12 bases between. The CDR3 region is CASSTPQGTEAFF. The DNA of the CDR3 is TGTGCCAGCAGCACCCCCCAGGGAACTGAAGCTTTCTTT.

In its sample, this clone was seen a few times. V usage is TRBV4-1 and J usage is TRBJ2-7; 9 bases align to TRBD1. V gave up 4 bases and J gave up 3 bases; unmatched junction bases: 1. The CDR3 has 13 amino acids. From germline, CDR1 is MGHRA and CDR2 YSYEKL. CDR3 loop: CASSPDRGYEQYF. CDR3 in DNA: TGCGCCAGCAGCCCGGACAGGGGCTACGAGCAGTACTTC.

This chain uses TRBV11-1 with TRBJ2-4; D may be TRBD1 (6 bases). Trimming pared 3 bases from V and 0 bases from J, leaving 9 bases between. This CDR3 has 15 residues. Germline V CDR1 and CDR2: SGHAT, FQDESV (reference sequence). The CDR3 DNA is TGTGCCAGCAGCTTCTCAGGGGTAGCCAAAAACATTCAGTACTTC. Its translation: CASSFSGVAKNIQYF.

The rearrangement links TRBV7-9 to TRBJ2-1; 9 nucleotides align to TRBD2. Unmatched junction bases numbered 5, after V lost 7 bases and J lost 4 bases. The CDR3 consists of 14 residues. Germline V gene lookup returns CDR1 SEHNR and CDR2 FQNEAQ (reference sequence). CDR3 sequence reads: CASTRTSEYNEQFF. CDR3 DNA: TGTGCCAGCACCCGGACTAGCGAATACAATGAGCAGTTCTTC.

The V call is TRBV6-6, the J call TRBJ2-1; no definite D call. Trimming took 2 bases from V and 5 from J, leaving 4 bases between them. Germline V CDR1 and CDR2: MNHNY, SVGAGI (reference sequence). The length of the CDR3 is 12 residues. The CDR3 DNA follows: TGTGCCAGCAGTTACGTTGACAATGAGCAGTTCTTC. It codes for CASSYVDNEQFF.

The genes are TRBV6-6 and TRBJ2-7, with 7 bases identical to TRBD1. The CDR3 is 13 amino acids. V shed 5 bases, J shed 4 bases, and the junction held 5 bases outside the gene matches. From germline, CDR1 is MNHNY and CDR2 SVGAGI (reference sequence). Here the CDR3 DNA reads TGTGCCAGCAGTCCCACGACAGGGTACGAGCAGTACTTC. Its protein is CASSPTTGYEQYF.

This chain links TRBV6-5 with TRBJ1-6, with D tentatively TRBD1 (5 bases). Germline V gene data show CDR1 as MNHEY and CDR2 as SVGAGI. Trimming removed 1 base from V and 7 bases from J, with 14 bases in between. The CDR3 consists of 16 residues. The DNA of the CDR3 is TGTGCCAGCAGTTACTTTGGCGACGGGACCAATTCACCCCTCCACTTT. Encoded protein: CASSYFGDGTNSPLHF.

The genes are TRBV7-9 and TRBJ2-1; TRBD2 agrees at 9 bases. Per the germline V gene, CDR1 is SEHNR and CDR2 is FQNEAQ (reference sequence). J was trimmed by 6 bases and V by 5 bases; bases with no gene match: 11. CDR3 size: 16 residues. CDR3 sequence: CASSHIVAGAPNEQFF. CDR3 in DNA: TGTGCCAGCAGCCACATAGTAGCGGGAGCCCCCAATGAGCAGTTCTTC.

The V gene is TRBV13, the J gene TRBJ2-7; D possibly corresponds to TRBD1 (5 bases). Per germline, CDR1 PRHDT and CDR2 FYEKMQ (reference sequence). This CDR3 region has 12 residues. The V and J ends lost 0 bases and 5 bases respectively, with 5 bases between them. The CDR3 DNA reads TGTGCCAGCAGCTTAGGCAGGGACGAGCAGTACTTC. This encodes CASSLGRDEQYF. The full variable domain, in which reference TRBV13 and TRBJ2-7 provide the parts outside the CDR3, is AAGVIQSPRHLIKEKRETATLKCYPIPRHDTVYWYQQGPGQDPQFLISFYEKMQSDKGSIPDRFSAQQFSDYHSELNMSSLELGDSALYFCASSLGRDEQYFGPGTRLTVT.

The chain employs TRBV7-9 and TRBJ1-1; D call uncertain. Germline CDR1 is SEHNR and CDR2 is FQNEAQ (reference sequence). This CDR3 is built from 13 residues. The V end was cut by 5 bases, the J end by 4 bases, with 11 bases between. The DNA for the CDR3 is TGTGCCAGCAGCCCCTGGGGTGGCACTGAAGCTTTCTTT. Its protein is CASSPWGGTEAFF. The full variable domain, with the rest looked up from reference TRBV7-9 and TRBJ1-1, is DTGVSQNPRHKITKRGQNVTFRCDPISEHNRLYWYRQTLGQGPEFLTYFQNEAQLEKSRLLSDRFSAERPKGSFSTLEIQRTEQGDSAMYLCASSPWGGTEAFFGQGTRLTVV.

CDR3: CASSRSGPSSYNEQFF. As DNA, the CDR3 is TGCGCCAGCAGCCGCAGCGGGCCCAGCTCCTACAATGAGCAGTTCTTC. The V and J genes are TRBV4-1 and TRBJ2-1; D perhaps matches TRBD2 (6 bases). CDR3 length: 16 residues. With 4 bases removed from V and 0 bases from J, the gap between germline ends came to 13 bases. Germline CDR1 is MGHRA and CDR2 is YSYEKL.

J is TRBJ2-1 and V is TRBV6-1; TRBD1 is a possible D gene (5 bases). Deletions cut 3 bases from V and 4 bases from J, with 13 bases between. CDR1 MNHNS and CDR2 SASEGT come from the germline V gene. There are 15 residues in the CDR3. Written as DNA, the CDR3 is TGTGCCAGCAGTGAGGGGCACACTCTTTACAATGAGCAGTTCTTC. This translates into CASSEGHTLYNEQFF.

The chain has TRBV2 and TRBJ2-1; 10 nucleotides match TRBD2. V gave up 0 bases and J gave up 8 bases; unmatched junction bases: 10. The CDR3 runs 17 residues. CDR1 and CDR2 from the germline V gene are SNHLY and FYNNEI. The CDR3 loop reads CASSEAVNSGRSYEQFF. As DNA, the CDR3 is TGTGCCAGCAGTGAAGCGGTAAATAGCGGGAGGTCTTATGAGCAGTTCTTC.

This chain links TRBV5-5 with TRBJ1-4; D ambiguous. The germline V and J ends were trimmed by 1 base and 5 bases, with 9 bases remaining between them. This CDR3 contains 14 residues. Germline CDR1 reads SGHKS; CDR2 reads YYEKEE (reference sequence). CDR3 coding DNA: TGTGCCAGCAGCTTGAGGCATACCAATGAAAAACTGTTTTTT. Its translation is CASSLRHTNEKLFF.

The CDR3 sequence: CASSSDRGETQYF. Written as DNA, the CDR3 is TGTGCCAGCAGTTCGGACAGGGGAGAGACCCAGTACTTC. This chain links TRBV7-6 with TRBJ2-5; 9 positions agree with TRBD1. The CDR3 totals 13 residues. Germline-derived CDR1 and CDR2 are SGHVS and FNYEAQ. V gave up 6 bases and J gave up 4 bases; unmatched junction bases: 3.

This sequence joins TRBV29-1 and TRBJ2-2, with a tentative D call TRBD2 (5 bases). CDR1 and CDR2 (germline): SQVTM, ANQGSEA. With 4 bases removed from V and 5 bases from J, the gap between germline ends came to 11 bases. This CDR3 is built from 13 residues. In nucleotides, the CDR3 is TGCAGCGTTGCGGGGAAAGGGACCGGGGAGCTGTTTTTT. It yields the protein CSVAGKGTGELFF.

V gene TRBV5-1 combines with J gene TRBJ2-3, with 14 bases identical to TRBD2. The CDR3 spans 17 residues. From germline, CDR1 is SGHRS and CDR2 YFSETQ. Unmatched junction bases numbered 6, after V lost 0 bases and J lost 6 bases. The CDR3: CASSLGLAGGPGDTQYF. The CDR3 bases are TGCGCCAGCAGCTTGGGACTAGCGGGAGGGCCAGGGGATACGCAGTATTTT. Supplemented by reference TRBV5-1 and TRBJ2-3, the full variable domain reads KAGVTQTPRYLIKTRGQQVTLSCSPISGHRSVSWYQQTPGQGLQFLFEYFSETQRNKGNFPGRFSGRQFSNSRSEMNVSTLELGDSALYLCASSLGLAGGPGDTQYFGPGTRLTVL.

The CDR3 DNA is TGTGCCAGCAGGGCGACCGGAGGCAATCAGCCCCAGCATTTT. It codes for CASRATGGNQPQHF. The rearrangement links TRBV6-1 to TRBJ1-5, with no clear D. Germline V gene data show CDR1 as MNHNS and CDR2 as SASEGT. The V gene lost 6 bases and the J gene lost 2 bases, with 11 bases spanning the gap. The CDR3 is 14 amino acids.

The rearrangement uses TRBV7-9 and TRBJ2-2; 7 bases are a match to TRBD1. V gave up 1 base and J gave up 7 bases; unmatched junction bases: 12. This CDR3 has 17 amino acids. Germline V gene sequence: CDR1 SEHNR, CDR2 FQNEAQ (reference sequence). The CDR3 sequence: CASSLGRWDRSFGELFF. DNA for the CDR3: TGTGCCAGCAGCTTAGGGAGGTGGGACAGAAGTTTCGGGGAGCTGTTTTTT.

The gene calls are TRBV4-2 and TRBJ2-1; 8 positions agree with TRBD2. Germline CDR1 reads LGHNA; CDR2 reads YNFKEQ. The CDR3 runs to 15 residues. The V and J ends lost 5 bases and 5 bases, in that order; junction bases with no gene match: 8. Written as DNA, the CDR3 is TGTGCCAGCAGCTGGGGTAGCGGGGACGACAATGAGCAGTTCTTC. Its protein is CASSWGSGDDNEQFF.

J is TRBJ2-7 and V is TRBV9, with 9 bases matching TRBD2. Germline loops: CDR1 SGDLS, CDR2 YYNGEE. Trimming removed 3 bases from V and 7 bases from J; junction bases left unmatched: 14. The CDR3 runs 16 residues. CDR3 residues: CASSASLRDSGREQYF. CDR3 sequence (DNA): TGTGCCAGCAGCGCTTCACTGAGGGATAGCGGGAGAGAGCAGTACTTC. Variable domain in full (rest from reference TRBV9 and TRBJ2-7): DSGVTQTPKHLITATGQRVTLRCSPRSGDLSVYWYQQSLDQGLQFLIQYYNGEERAKGNILERFSAQQFPDLHSELNLSSLELGDSALYFCASSASLRDSGREQYFGPGTRLTVT.

In its sample, this clone was seen a few times. The genes are TRBV28 and TRBJ1-4; the D is unclear. The V gene's germline CDR1 is MDHEN and CDR2 SYDVKM. V was pared by 2 bases and J by 7 bases, with 8 bases between. CDR3 size: 13 residues. CDR3 region: CASSLRSLEKLFF. In DNA form, the CDR3 reads TGTGCCAGCAGTTTAAGATCCCTTGAAAAACTGTTTTTT.